What follows is one TCR beta chain and its context. The target antigen is unknown. The data were taken from a study of regulatory dendritic cells for organ transplantation. Sorted T cells were CFSE-labeled and cultured four to five days with allogeneic regulatory or mature dendritic cells at 1:10. The repertoire was sequenced with immunoSEQ multiplex PCR; TCRdb's copy has only in-frame clones and lacks some. The sample has about 12,000 clones, around 62% seen once. The TCR was taken from a human donor in good health. Material: naive CD8+ T cells from blood cultured with dendritic cells. Subset here: CD45RA+ naive T cells.

In DNA, the CDR3 is TGTGCCAGCAGCCAAGATACAGGGGGGAACACTGAAGCTTTCTTT. It codes for CASSQDTGGNTEAFF. The chain employs TRBV4-2 and TRBJ1-1; TRBD1 agrees at 8 bases. From germline, CDR1 is LGHNA and CDR2 YNFKEQ. With V trimmed by 0 bases and J by 1 base, 1 base remained unmatched. The CDR3 runs to 15 residues.